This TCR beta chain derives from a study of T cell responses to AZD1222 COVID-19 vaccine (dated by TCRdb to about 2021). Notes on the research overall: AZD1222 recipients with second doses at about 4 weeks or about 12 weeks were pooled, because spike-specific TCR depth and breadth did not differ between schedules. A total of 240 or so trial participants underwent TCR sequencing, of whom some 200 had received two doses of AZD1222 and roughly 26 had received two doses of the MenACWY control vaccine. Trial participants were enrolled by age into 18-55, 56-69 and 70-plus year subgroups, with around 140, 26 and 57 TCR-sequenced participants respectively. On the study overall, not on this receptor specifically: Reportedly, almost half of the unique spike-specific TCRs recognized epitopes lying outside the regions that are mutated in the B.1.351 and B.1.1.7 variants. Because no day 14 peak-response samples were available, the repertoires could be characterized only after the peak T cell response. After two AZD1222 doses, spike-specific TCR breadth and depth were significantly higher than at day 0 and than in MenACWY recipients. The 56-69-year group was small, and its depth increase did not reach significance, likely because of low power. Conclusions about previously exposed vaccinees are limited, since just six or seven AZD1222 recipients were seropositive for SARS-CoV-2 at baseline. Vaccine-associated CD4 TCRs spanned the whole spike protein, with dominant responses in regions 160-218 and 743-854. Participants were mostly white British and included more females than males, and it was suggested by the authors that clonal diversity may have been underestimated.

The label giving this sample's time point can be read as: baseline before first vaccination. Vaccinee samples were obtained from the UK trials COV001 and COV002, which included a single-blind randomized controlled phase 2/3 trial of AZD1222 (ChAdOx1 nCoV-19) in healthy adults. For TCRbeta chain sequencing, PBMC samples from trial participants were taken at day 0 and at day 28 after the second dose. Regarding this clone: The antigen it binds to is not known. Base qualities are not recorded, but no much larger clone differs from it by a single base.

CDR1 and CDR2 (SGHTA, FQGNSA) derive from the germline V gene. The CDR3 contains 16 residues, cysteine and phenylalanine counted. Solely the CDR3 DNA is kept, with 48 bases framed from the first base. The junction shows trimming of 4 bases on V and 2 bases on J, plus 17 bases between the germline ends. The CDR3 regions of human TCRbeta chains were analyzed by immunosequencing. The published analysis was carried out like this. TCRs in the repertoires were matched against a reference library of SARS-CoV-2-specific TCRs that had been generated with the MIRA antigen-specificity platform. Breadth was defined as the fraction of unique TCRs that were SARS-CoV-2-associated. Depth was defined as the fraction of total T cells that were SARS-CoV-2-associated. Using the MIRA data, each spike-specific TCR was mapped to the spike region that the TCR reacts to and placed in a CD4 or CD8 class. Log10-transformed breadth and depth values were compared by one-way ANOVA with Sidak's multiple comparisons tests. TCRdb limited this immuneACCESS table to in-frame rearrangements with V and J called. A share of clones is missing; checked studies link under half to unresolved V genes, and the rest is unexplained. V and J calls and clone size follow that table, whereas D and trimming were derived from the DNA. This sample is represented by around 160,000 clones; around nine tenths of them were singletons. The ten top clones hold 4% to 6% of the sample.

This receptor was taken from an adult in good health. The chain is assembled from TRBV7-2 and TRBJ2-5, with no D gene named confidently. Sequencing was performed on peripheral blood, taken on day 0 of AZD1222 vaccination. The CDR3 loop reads CASSSASGWQQETQYF. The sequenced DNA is TGTGCCAGCAGCTCAGCGTCGGGCTGGCAGCAAGAGACCCAGTACTTC.